This TCR beta chain is from a study of blood T cell repertoires in COVID-19. Study-wide background: Sites in the United States, Italy and Spain provided acute and convalescent COVID-19 samples.

Methods used by the authors: Reference gene primers were amplified, and this amplification served to estimate nucleated cell counts. Clones were sequenced by immunoSEQ multiplex PCR, and TCRdb holds only the in-frame ones, with some missing. For V, J and clone size, that table is used; D and trimming come from the DNA. The sample shows some 150,000 clones, roughly 84% of them seen only once. There are 14 residues in the CDR3. Trimming cost V 4 bases and J 3 bases, with 15 bases left between them. CDR1 is SQVTM and CDR2 is ANQGSEA in the germline V gene. The clonotype was recovered from a human donor in a cohort sampled during active COVID-19. The specimen sequenced was peripheral blood. This chain links TRBV29-1 with TRBJ1-2, with a possible D match to TRBD1 (5 bases). The DNA of the CDR3 is TGCAGCGTTGCGGGGGGAGGTAGAGACTATGGCTACACCTTC. This codes for CSVAGGGRDYGYTF.